The 11 T cell receptor beta chains presented below share a single source sample, sequenced in a study of blood T cell repertoires in COVID-19. Clones were read by immunoSEQ multiplex PCR, and TCRdb kept only the in-frame ones, dropping some. Of under 250,000 clones in the sample, about 86% were seen once. The sequencing input was peripheral blood. The source is a woman aged 25-40 years who had recovered from COVID-19.

V usage is TRBV24-1 and J usage is TRBJ1-5; D gene unclear. The V end was cut by 5 bases, the J end by 11 bases, with 15 bases between. Per the germline V gene, CDR1 is KGHDR and CDR2 is SFDVKD. This CDR3 has 13 residues. The CDR3 sequence is CATSGDNPGAQHF. In DNA form, the CDR3 reads TGTGCCACCAGTGGGGATAACCCGGGAGCCCAGCATTTT.

This clone was found a few times. The chain employs TRBV11-2 and TRBJ2-5, with D maybe TRBD2 (6 bases). Germline V gene sequence: CDR1 SGHAT, CDR2 FQNNGV. The CDR3 is 13 amino acids. Trimming left V 0 bases short and J 7 bases short, with 9 bases between. CDR3 sequence (DNA): TGTGCCAGCAGCTTAGATCGGAGGGGGACCCAGTACTTC. As protein: CASSLDRRGTQYF.

The V call is TRBV5-1, the J call TRBJ2-6; D might be TRBD2 (5 bases). Germline V lookup: CDR1 SGHRS, CDR2 YFSETQ. This CDR3 has 16 residues. The V end was cut by 4 bases, the J end by 0 bases, with 11 bases between. CDR3 nucleotides: TGCGCCAGCAGCCCCGGACTCACCTCTGGGGCCAACGTCCTGACTTTC. It translates to CASSPGLTSGANVLTF.

V usage is TRBV28 and J usage is TRBJ1-1; D is ambiguous. The germline V gene has CDR1 MDHEN and CDR2 SYDVKM. CDR3 length: 13 amino acids. Trimming took 2 bases from V and 4 from J, leaving 8 bases between them. The CDR3 sequence is CASSLGRVTEAFF. For the CDR3, the DNA is TGTGCCAGCAGTTTAGGTCGGGTCACTGAAGCTTTCTTT.

This clone has only one observation. The V and J genes are TRBV19 and TRBJ2-7, with TRBD2 matching over 8 bases. The CDR3 length is 16 residues. V was clipped by 6 bases and J by 7 bases; unmatched bases: 17. CDR1 is LNHDA and CDR2 is SQIVND in the germline V gene (reference sequence). CDR3 in amino acids: CASSPDPGLGEREQYF. DNA of the CDR3: TGTGCCAGTAGCCCCGACCCGGGACTAGGGGAGCGAGAGCAGTACTTC.

V is TRBV28 and J is TRBJ2-7; 8 bases fit TRBD2. The CDR3 runs to 14 residues. The ends lost 7 bases at V and 7 bases at J; junction bases unmatched: 12. Germline assignment: CDR1 MDHEN and CDR2 SYDVKM. The CDR3 region is CASTPTGGPNEQYF. CDR3 DNA sequence: TGTGCCAGCACCCCAACGGGAGGGCCAAATGAGCAGTACTTC.

In this sample, this clone turned up many times. The chain combines TRBV27 with TRBJ1-4, with TRBD1 matching 9 bases. Germline-derived CDR1 and CDR2 are MNHEY and SMNVEV (reference sequence). The CDR3 totals 15 residues. The J segment lost 8 bases and the V segment lost 6 bases, leaving 10 bases of the junction unmatched. CDR3 DNA sequence: TGTGCCAGCAGACGAGGGACAGGGTGGGACGAAAAACTGTTTTTT. Translating it yields CASRRGTGWDEKLFF.

V and J are TRBV27 and TRBJ2-1; the match to TRBD1 covers 9 bases. The CDR3 covers 14 residues. V lost 6 bases, J lost 9 bases, and 9 bases stayed unmatched. The germline V gene has CDR1 MNHEY and CDR2 SMNVEV (reference sequence). This CDR3 is CASSDRGNRIEQFF. The CDR3 DNA sequence: TGTGCCAGCAGCGACAGGGGGAATCGGATTGAGCAGTTCTTC.

The gene calls are TRBV5-1 and TRBJ1-2, with 8 bases aligning to TRBD1. The V gene's germline CDR1 is SGHRS and CDR2 YFSETQ. This CDR3 has 12 residues. V was pared by 6 bases and J by 7 bases, with 5 bases of the junction left unmatched. The CDR3 loop reads CASTSGGSGYTF. The CDR3 region has the DNA TGCGCCAGCACCTCAGGGGGCTCTGGCTACACCTTC.

The V call is TRBV24-1, the J call TRBJ2-3, with 8 bases aligning to TRBD1. With V trimmed by 0 bases and J by 4 bases, 5 bases remained unmatched. CDR3 length: 16 amino acids. Germline CDR1 is KGHDR and CDR2 is SFDVKD. This chain's CDR3 is CATSDLGQGNSDTQYF. CDR3 DNA: TGTGCCACCAGTGATTTGGGACAGGGTAACTCAGATACGCAGTATTTT.

In its sample, this clone was seen once. The chain links TRBV2 to TRBJ1-2; tentative D call: TRBD1 (5 bases). V lost 6 bases and J 3 bases, leaving 17 bases between the germline ends. CDR3 size: 15 residues. The germline V gene encodes CDR1 SNHLY and CDR2 FYNNEI. In nucleotides, the CDR3 is TGTGCCAGCAGCACCCAAGCGGCGGGGGACTATGGCTACACCTTC. It encodes CASSTQAAGDYGYTF.